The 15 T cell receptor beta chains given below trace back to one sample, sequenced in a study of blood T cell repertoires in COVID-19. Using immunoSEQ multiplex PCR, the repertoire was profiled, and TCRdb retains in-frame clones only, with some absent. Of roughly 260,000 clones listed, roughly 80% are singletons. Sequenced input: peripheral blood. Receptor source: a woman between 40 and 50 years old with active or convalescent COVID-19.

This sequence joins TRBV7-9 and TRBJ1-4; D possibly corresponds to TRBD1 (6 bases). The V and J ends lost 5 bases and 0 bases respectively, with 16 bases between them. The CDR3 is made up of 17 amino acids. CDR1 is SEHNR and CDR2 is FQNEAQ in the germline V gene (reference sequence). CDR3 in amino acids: CASSGGFRGSTNEKLFF. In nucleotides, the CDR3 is TGTGCCAGCAGCGGGGGATTCAGGGGATCAACTAATGAAAAACTGTTTTTT. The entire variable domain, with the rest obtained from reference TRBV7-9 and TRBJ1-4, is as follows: DTGVSQNPRHKITKRGQNVTFRCDPISEHNRLYWYRQTLGQGPEFLTYFQNEAQLEKSRLLSDRFSAERPKGSFSTLEIQRTEQGDSAMYLCASSGGFRGSTNEKLFFGSGTQLSVL.

Written as DNA, the CDR3 is TGTGCCAGCAGCGAAAGAAGATACAGAAGCTCCTACGAGCAGTACTTC. Translating it yields CASSERRYRSSYEQYF. The chain is built from TRBV5-6 and TRBJ2-7; D uncertain. From germline, CDR1 is SGHDT and CDR2 YYEEEE. The CDR3 totals 16 residues. V was cut by 4 bases and J by 0 bases, with 17 bases left in between.

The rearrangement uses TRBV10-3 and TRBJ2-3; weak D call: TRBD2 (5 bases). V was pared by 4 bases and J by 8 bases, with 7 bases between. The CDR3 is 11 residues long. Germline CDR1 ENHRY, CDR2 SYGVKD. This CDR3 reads CAISGSGTQYF. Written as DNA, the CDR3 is TGTGCCATCAGTGGGAGCGGTACGCAGTATTTT.

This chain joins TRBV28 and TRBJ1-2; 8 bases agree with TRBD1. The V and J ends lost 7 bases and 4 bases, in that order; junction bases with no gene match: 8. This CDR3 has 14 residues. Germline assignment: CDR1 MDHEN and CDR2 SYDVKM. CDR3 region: CASTGTGLTYGYTF. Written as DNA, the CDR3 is TGTGCCAGCACTGGGACAGGACTCACCTATGGCTACACCTTC.

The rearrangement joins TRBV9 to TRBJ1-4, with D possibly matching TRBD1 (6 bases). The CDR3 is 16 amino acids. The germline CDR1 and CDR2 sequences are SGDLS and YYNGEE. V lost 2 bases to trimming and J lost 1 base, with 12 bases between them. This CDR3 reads CASSVHAGVTNEKLFF. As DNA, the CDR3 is TGTGCCAGCAGCGTCCACGCAGGGGTAACTAATGAAAAACTGTTTTTT. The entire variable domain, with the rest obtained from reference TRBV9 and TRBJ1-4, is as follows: DSGVTQTPKHLITATGQRVTLRCSPRSGDLSVYWYQQSLDQGLQFLIQYYNGEERAKGNILERFSAQQFPDLHSELNLSSLELGDSALYFCASSVHAGVTNEKLFFGSGTQLSVL.

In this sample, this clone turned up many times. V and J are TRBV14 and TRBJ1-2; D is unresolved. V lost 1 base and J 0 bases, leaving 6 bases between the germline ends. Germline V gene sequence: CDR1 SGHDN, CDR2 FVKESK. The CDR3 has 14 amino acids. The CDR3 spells CASSQVRSNYGYTF. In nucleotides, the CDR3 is TGTGCCAGCAGCCAAGTCCGGTCTAACTATGGCTACACCTTC. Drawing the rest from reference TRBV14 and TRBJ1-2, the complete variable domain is EAGVTQFPSHSVIEKGQTVTLRCDPISGHDNLYWYRRVMGKEIKFLLHFVKESKQDESGMPNNRFLAERTGGTYSTLKVQPAELEDSGVYFCASSQVRSNYGYTFGSGTRLTVV.

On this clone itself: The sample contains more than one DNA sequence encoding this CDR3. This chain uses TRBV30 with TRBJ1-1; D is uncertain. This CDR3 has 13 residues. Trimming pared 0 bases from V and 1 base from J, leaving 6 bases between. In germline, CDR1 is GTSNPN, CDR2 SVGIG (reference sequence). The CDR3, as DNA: TGTGCCTGGAGTGTTCGAGAGAACACTGAAGCTTTCTTT. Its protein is CAWSVRENTEAFF.

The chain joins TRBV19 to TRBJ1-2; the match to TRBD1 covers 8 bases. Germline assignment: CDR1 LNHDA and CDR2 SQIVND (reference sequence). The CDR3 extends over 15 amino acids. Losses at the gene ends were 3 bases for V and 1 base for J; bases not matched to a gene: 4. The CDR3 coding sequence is TGTGCCAGTAGTATCGGGACAGGTCATAACTATGGCTACACCTTC. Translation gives CASSIGTGHNYGYTF.

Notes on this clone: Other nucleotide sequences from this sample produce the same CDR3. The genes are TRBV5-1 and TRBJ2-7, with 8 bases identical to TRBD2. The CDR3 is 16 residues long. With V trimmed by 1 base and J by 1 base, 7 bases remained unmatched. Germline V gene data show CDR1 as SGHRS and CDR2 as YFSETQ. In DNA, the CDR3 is TGCGCCAGCAGCTTGCCGTCGGGGGGGCTTTCCTACGAGCAGTACTTC. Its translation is CASSLPSGGLSYEQYF.

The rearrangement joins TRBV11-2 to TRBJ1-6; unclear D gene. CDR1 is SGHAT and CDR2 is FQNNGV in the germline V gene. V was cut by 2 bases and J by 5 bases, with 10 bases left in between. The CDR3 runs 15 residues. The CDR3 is CASSLRSLDNSPLHF. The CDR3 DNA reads TGTGCCAGCAGCTTACGTAGTCTGGATAATTCACCCCTCCACTTT.

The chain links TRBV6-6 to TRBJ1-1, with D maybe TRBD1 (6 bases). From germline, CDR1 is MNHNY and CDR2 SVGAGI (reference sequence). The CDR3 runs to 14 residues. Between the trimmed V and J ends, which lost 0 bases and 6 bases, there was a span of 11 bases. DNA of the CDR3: TGTGCCAGCAGTTACTCGACACAGGGCGCTGAAGCTTTCTTT. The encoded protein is CASSYSTQGAEAFF.

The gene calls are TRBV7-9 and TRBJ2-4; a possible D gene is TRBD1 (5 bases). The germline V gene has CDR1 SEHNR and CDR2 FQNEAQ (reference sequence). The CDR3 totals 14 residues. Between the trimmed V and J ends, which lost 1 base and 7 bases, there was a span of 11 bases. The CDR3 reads CASSLVQGSNIQYF. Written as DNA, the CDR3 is TGTGCCAGCAGCTTAGTGCAGGGTTCGAACATTCAGTACTTC.

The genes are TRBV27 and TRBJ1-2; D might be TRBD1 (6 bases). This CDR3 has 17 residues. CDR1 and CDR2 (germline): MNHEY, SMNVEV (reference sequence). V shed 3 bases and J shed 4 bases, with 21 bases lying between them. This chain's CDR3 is CASSLSGTPGSFYGYTF. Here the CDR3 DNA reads TGTGCCAGCAGTTTGTCCGGGACACCGGGGAGCTTCTATGGCTACACCTTC.

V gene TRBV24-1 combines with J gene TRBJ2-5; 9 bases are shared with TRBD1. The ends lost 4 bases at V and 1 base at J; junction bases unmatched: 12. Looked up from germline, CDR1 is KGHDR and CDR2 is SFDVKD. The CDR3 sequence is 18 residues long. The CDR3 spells CATSDPRGGQGIQETQYF. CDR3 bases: TGTGCCACCAGTGACCCCCGAGGAGGACAGGGGATCCAAGAGACCCAGTACTTC.

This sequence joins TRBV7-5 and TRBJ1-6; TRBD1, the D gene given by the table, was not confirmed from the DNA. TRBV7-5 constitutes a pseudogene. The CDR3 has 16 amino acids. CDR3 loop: CVRSPWTGSIISPLHF. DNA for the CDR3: TGTGTCAGAAGCCCTTGGACAGGGAGTATAATATCACCCCTCCACTTT.